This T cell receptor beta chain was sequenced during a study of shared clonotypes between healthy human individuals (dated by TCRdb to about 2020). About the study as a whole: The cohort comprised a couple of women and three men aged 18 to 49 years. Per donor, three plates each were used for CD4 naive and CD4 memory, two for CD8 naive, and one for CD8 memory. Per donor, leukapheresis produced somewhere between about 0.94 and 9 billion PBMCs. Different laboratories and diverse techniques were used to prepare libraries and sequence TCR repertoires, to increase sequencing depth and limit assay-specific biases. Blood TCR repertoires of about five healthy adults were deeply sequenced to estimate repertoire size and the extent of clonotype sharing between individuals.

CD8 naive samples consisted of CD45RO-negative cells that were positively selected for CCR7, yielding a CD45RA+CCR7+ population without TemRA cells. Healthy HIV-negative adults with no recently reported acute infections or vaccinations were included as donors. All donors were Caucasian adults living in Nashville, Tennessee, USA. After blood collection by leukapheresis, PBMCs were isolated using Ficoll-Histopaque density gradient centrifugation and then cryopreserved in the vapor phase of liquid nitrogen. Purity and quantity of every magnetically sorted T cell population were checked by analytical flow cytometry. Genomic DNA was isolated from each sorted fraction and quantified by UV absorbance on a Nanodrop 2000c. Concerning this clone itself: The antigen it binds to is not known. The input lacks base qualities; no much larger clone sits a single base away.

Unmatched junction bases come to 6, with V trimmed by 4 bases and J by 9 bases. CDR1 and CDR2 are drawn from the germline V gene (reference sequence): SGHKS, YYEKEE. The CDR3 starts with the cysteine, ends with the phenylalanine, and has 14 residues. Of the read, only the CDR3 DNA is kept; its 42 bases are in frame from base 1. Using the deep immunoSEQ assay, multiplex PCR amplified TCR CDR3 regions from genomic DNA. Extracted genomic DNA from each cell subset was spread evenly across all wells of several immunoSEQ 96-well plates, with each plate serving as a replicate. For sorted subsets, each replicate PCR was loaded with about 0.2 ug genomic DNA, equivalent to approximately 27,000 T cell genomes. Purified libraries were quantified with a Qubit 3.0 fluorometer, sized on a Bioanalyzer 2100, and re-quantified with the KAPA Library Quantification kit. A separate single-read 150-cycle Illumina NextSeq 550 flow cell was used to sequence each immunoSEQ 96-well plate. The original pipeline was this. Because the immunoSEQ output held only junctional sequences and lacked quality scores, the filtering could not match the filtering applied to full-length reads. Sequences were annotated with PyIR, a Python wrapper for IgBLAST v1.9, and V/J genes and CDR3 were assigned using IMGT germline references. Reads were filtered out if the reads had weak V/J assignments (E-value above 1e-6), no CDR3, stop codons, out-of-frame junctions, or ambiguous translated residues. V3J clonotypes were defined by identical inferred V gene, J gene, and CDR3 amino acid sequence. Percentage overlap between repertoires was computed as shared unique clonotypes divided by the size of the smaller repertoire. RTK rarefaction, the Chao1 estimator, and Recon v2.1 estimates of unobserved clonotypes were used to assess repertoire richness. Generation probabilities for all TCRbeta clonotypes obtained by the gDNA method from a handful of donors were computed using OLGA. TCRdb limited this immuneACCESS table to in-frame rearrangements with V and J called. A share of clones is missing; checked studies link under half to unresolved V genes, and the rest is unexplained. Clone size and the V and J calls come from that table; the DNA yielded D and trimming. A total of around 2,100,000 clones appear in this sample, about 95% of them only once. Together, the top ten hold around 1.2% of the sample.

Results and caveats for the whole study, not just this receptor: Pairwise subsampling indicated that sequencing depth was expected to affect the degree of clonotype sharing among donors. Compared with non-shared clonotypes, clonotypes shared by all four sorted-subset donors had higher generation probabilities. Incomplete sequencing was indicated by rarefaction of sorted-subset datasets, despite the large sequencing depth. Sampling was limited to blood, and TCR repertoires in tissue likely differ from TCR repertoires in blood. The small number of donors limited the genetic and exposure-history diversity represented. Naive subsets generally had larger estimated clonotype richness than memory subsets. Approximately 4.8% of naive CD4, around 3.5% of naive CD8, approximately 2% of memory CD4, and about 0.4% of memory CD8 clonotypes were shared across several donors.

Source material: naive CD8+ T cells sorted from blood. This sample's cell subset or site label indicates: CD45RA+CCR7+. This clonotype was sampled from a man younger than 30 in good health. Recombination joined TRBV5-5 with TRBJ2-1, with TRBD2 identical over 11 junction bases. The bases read TGTGCCAGCAGCGTGACTAGCGGGGATCCTGAGCAGTTCTTC. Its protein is CASSVTSGDPEQFF.